The rows below give T cell receptor beta chains drawn from one sample of a study of T cells in Graves' hyperthyroidism and ophthalmopathy. TCRdb re-derived calls from the multiplex PCR reads in MiXCR, one entry per CDR3 protein. The sample consists of under 350,000 distinct CDR3 sequences, over 15% of them appearing once. The material sequenced was blood. These receptors were obtained from a woman aged 60-75 years with Graves' ophthalmopathy. The CDR3 runs from the conserved cysteine through the conserved F or W. D genes are given only for firm matches. Part of the rows lack a size; the others show once, few, many or a class for expanded clones.

V gene	clone size	D gene	J gene	CDR3 protein	CDR3 DNA
TRBV18	many	TRBD2	TRBJ2-3	CASSPRTSGGAGTQYF	TGTGCCAGCTCACCTCGGACTAGCGGGGGGGCAGGTACGCAGTATTTT
TRBV29-1	.	.	TRBJ2-1	CSALYNEQFF	TGCAGCGCTCTTTACAATGAGCAGTTCTTC
TRBV18	few	.	TRBJ2-1	CASSPPRGVYNEQFF	TGTGCCAGCTCACCACCGCGCGGGGTATACAATGAGCAGTTCTTC
TRBV25-1	.	TRBD1	TRBJ1-6	CASRQGNDDSPLHF	TGTGCCAGCAGACAGGGGAATGATGATTCACCCCTCCACTTT
TRBV12-3/TRBV12-4	many	TRBD2	TRBJ2-1	CASTSGGYNEQFF	TGTGCCAGCACATCGGGAGGTTACAATGAGCAGTTCTTC
TRBV7-2	many	.	TRBJ1-2	CASSLWAGAHYGYTF	TGTGCCAGCAGCTTATGGGCAGGAGCCCACTATGGCTACACCTTC
TRBV2	many	.	TRBJ1-5	CASSRQAGRQPQHF	TGTGCCAGCAGTCGACAGGCTGGGCGGCAGCCCCAGCATTTT
TRBV2	.	TRBD1	TRBJ2-2	CASSKGTATGELFF	TGTGCCAGCAGTAAAGGGACAGCGACCGGGGAGCTGTTTTTT
TRBV5-1	.	.	TRBJ1-1	CASSFSGGGAEAFF	TGCGCCAGCAGCTTTAGCGGGGGAGGCGCTGAAGCTTTCTTT
TRBV29-1	many	TRBD1	TRBJ2-7	CSVSRGNSYEQYF	TGCAGCGTTTCCAGGGGGAACTCCTACGAGCAGTACTTC
TRBV7-9	.	TRBD1	TRBJ1-4	CASRVGAGQGVEKLFF	TGTGCCAGCAGGGTCGGCGCGGGACAGGGTGTAGAAAAACTGTTTTTT
TRBV29-1	.	.	TRBJ2-3	CSAGDTDTQYF	TGCAGCGCGGGGGACACAGATACACAGTATTTT
TRBV6-2/TRBV6-3	many	TRBD2	TRBJ2-5	CASSYSRLAGEYF	TGTGCCAGCAGTTACTCTAGACTAGCGGGGGAGTACTTC
TRBV30	many	TRBD2	TRBJ2-1	CAWSVLAGPYNEQFF	TGTGCCTGGAGCGTACTAGCGGGACCCTACAATGAGCAGTTCTTC
TRBV5-1	many	.	TRBJ1-2	CASSLEPESYGYTF	TGCGCCAGCAGCTTGGAGCCGGAAAGCTATGGCTACACCTTC
TRBV3-1	.	TRBD2	TRBJ2-6	CASSQAELAGYSGANVLTF	TGTGCCAGCAGCCAAGCGGAACTAGCGGGGTACTCTGGGGCCAACGTCCTGACTTTC
TRBV6-2/TRBV6-3	many	.	TRBJ2-7	CASSYSGDRLYEQYF	TGTGCCAGCAGTTATTCGGGAGACCGACTCTACGAGCAGTACTTC
TRBV4-2	.	.	TRBJ1-2	CASSQDVGGAAGYTF	TGTGCCAGCAGCCAAGATGTTGGGGGGGCTGCTGGCTACACCTTC
TRBV10-1	few	TRBD1	TRBJ2-7	CASSDGTGAYEQYF	TGCGCCAGCAGTGACGGGACAGGAGCCTACGAGCAGTACTTC
TRBV7-9	.	.	TRBJ2-3	CASSIRGDGTDTQYF	TGTGCCAGCAGCATAAGAGGGGATGGCACAGATACGCAGTATTTT
TRBV19	few	.	TRBJ1-1	CASSIGQTLPTEAFF	TGTGCCAGTAGTATCGGACAGACCTTACCCACTGAAGCTTTCTTT
TRBV14	few	.	TRBJ2-3	CASSQDIGGTDTQYF	TGTGCCAGCAGCCAAGATATTGGAGGCACAGATACGCAGTATTTT
TRBV29-1	many	.	TRBJ1-1	CSVGQGTEAFF	TGCAGCGTTGGGCAGGGCACTGAAGCTTTCTTT
TRBV28	many	TRBD2	TRBJ2-3	CASSITSGTSTDTQYF	TGTGCCAGCAGTATTACTAGCGGGACTAGCACAGATACGCAGTATTTT
TRBV27	many	TRBD1	TRBJ2-7	CASRTLGTESYEQYF	TGTGCCAGCAGAACGCTAGGGACAGAGTCCTACGAGCAGTACTTC
TRBV19	.	TRBD1	TRBJ1-3	CASSIGDRGQYF	TGTGCCAGTAGTATAGGGGACAGGGGGCAATATTTT
TRBV29-1	many	.	TRBJ1-2	CSVGLGANYGYTF	TGCAGCGTTGGGTTGGGTGCCAACTATGGCTACACCTTC
TRBV29-1	many	.	TRBJ2-3	CSVGGVADTQYF	TGCAGCGTTGGCGGGGTCGCAGATACGCAGTATTTT
TRBV27	many	.	TRBJ1-5	CASSLRTERNQPQHF	TGTGCCAGCAGTCTGAGGACAGAAAGGAATCAGCCCCAGCATTTT
TRBV11-2	many	.	TRBJ2-1	CASSHSLQGINEQFF	TGTGCCAGCAGCCACTCCTTACAGGGTATCAATGAGCAGTTCTTC
TRBV12-3/TRBV12-4	many	.	TRBJ1-4	CASSGSWGKLFF	TGTGCCAGCAGTGGGTCTTGGGGAAAACTGTTTTTT
TRBV24-1	many	.	TRBJ2-1	CATSFGGSSYNEQFF	TGTGCCACCAGTTTTGGGGGGAGCTCCTACAATGAGCAGTTCTTC
TRBV6-2/TRBV6-3	many	.	TRBJ2-5	CASSSLQEIQETQYF	TGTGCCAGCAGTTCACTCCAGGAGATTCAAGAGACCCAGTACTTC
TRBV18	many	TRBD1	TRBJ2-7	CASSLMDRVSPQYF	TGTGCCAGCTCACTAATGGACAGGGTTTCGCCGCAGTACTTC
TRBV2	many	TRBD1	TRBJ1-6	CASSTGTGESPLHF	TGTGCCAGCAGCACTGGGACAGGGGAATCACCCCTCCACTTT
TRBV7-2	many	TRBD1	TRBJ2-7	CASSFRQGSQESEQYF	TGTGCCAGCAGCTTCAGACAGGGCTCTCAGGAGAGCGAGCAGTACTTC
TRBV27	few	.	TRBJ2-2	CASSLEGRTGELFF	TGTGCCAGCAGTTTGGAGGGTCGCACCGGGGAGCTGTTTTTT
TRBV7-9	many	.	TRBJ2-3	CASSSRPGLQDTQYF	TGTGCCAGCAGCTCCCGGCCGGGACTGCAAGATACGCAGTATTTT
TRBV28	.	TRBD1	TRBJ1-1	CASSFLRGPDTEAFF	TGTGCCAGCAGTTTTCTTAGGGGGCCGGACACTGAAGCTTTCTTT
TRBV27	.	.	TRBJ1-1	CASSLFGSTVAFF	TGTGCCAGCAGTTTATTTGGGAGCACTGTAGCTTTCTTT
TRBV2	many	.	TRBJ2-7	CASVSRGEQYF	TGTGCCAGCGTTAGCAGGGGCGAGCAGTACTTC
TRBV7-2	many	.	TRBJ1-3	CASSRPPGNSGNTIYF	TGTGCCAGCAGCCGCCCGCCCGGGAACTCTGGAAACACCATATATTTT
TRBV5-4	.	TRBD1	TRBJ1-6	CASSLPGQPNSPLHF	TGTGCCAGCAGCTTACCGGGACAGCCCAATTCACCCCTCCACTTT
TRBV19	few	.	TRBJ1-2	CASTPSPQRGYGYTF	TGTGCCAGTACCCCTAGCCCCCAGAGGGGCTATGGCTACACCTTC
TRBV3-1	many	.	TRBJ1-1	CASSPRGLQAFF	TGTGCCAGCAGCCCGCGGGGCCTTCAAGCTTTCTTT
TRBV6-5	.	TRBD1	TRBJ2-7	CASSYRRSGDSRDEQYF	TGTGCCAGCAGTTACCGGAGGAGTGGGGACAGTAGGGACGAGCAGTACTTC
TRBV7-9	many	.	TRBJ2-7	CALGGNGINSYEQYF	TGTGCCCTCGGAGGGAACGGGATTAACTCCTACGAGCAGTACTTC
TRBV3-1	.	.	TRBJ1-4	CASSRPPPTRKQFF	TGTGCCAGCAGCCGTCCACCCCCGACTCGGAAACAGTTTTTT
TRBV6-1	.	.	TRBJ2-1	CATLLSGQRGNEQFF	TGTGCCACCCTTCTTTCGGGCCAAAGGGGGAATGAGCAGTTCTTC
TRBV7-2	many	.	TRBJ1-1	CASSFMGISWANTEAFF	TGTGCCAGCAGCTTCATGGGGATCTCTTGGGCGAACACTGAAGCTTTCTTT
TRBV7-9	many	TRBD1	TRBJ1-1	CASRPGTGGGNTEAFF	TGTGCCAGCAGACCCGGGACAGGGGGCGGGAACACTGAAGCTTTCTTT
TRBV18	many	.	TRBJ1-4	CASSSIHEKLFF	TGTGCCAGCTCATCGATCCATGAAAAACTGTTTTTT
TRBV28	many	.	TRBJ2-3	CASPPAGALDTQYF	TGTGCCAGCCCCCCCGCGGGGGCCCTGGATACGCAGTATTTT
TRBV5-6	.	.	TRBJ1-5	CASSNRRGKSGNQPQHF	TGTGCCAGCAGCAACAGACGGGGAAAAAGCGGCAATCAGCCCCAGCATTTT